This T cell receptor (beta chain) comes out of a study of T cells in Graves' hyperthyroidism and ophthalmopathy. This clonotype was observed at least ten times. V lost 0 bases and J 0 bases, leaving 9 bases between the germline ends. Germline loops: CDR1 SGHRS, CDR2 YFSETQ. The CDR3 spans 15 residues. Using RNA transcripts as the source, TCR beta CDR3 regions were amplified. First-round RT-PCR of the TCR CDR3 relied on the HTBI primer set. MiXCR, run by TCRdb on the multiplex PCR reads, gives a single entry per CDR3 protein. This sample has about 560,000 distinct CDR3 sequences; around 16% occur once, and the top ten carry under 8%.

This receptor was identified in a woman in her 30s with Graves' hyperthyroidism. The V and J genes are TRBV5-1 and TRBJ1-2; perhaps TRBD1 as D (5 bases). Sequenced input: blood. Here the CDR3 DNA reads TGCGCCAGCAGCTTGGGGGACGGCACTAACTATGGCTACACCTTC. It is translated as CASSLGDGTNYGYTF.